These T cell receptor beta chains were read from a single sample in a study of shared clonotypes between healthy human individuals. Sequenced by immunoSEQ multiplex PCR; TCRdb stores in-frame clones only, minus some. The sample lists more than 1,200,000 clones, 97% to 99% occurring once. The sequencing input was naive CD4+ T cells sorted from blood. The receptors originated from a man aged 25-40 years in good health. Each CDR3 is given with its conserved first and last residue. A D gene is named only where the DNA matches it firmly. Some rows have no size entry. The others give once, few or many, or a class for an expanded clone.

NA | TRBJ1-5 | NA | TRBV7-3 | CASSTGPNQPQHF | TGTGCCAGCAGCACGGGACCGAATCAGCCCCAGCATTTT
TRBD1 | TRBJ2-7 | NA | TRBV7-2 | CASSLLGTGWLPYEQYF | TGTGCCAGCAGCTTACTCGGGACAGGGTGGTTGCCCTACGAGCAGTACTTC
NA | TRBJ2-7 | NA | TRBV7-2 | CASSSWYSYEQYF | TGTGCCAGCAGCTCCTGGTACTCCTACGAGCAGTACTTC
NA | TRBJ2-7 | NA | TRBV27 | CASSWTRGYEQYF | TGTGCCAGCTCCTGGACTCGAGGCTACGAGCAGTACTTC
NA | TRBJ1-1 | NA | TRBV30 | CAWSVNSLTEAFF | TGTGCCTGGAGTGTTAACAGCCTCACTGAAGCTTTCTTT
TRBD1 | TRBJ2-4 | NA | TRBV5-6 | CASSLSQGVAQYF | TGTGCCAGCAGCTTGTCACAGGGGGTCGCTCAGTACTTC
NA | TRBJ2-7 | NA | TRBV20-1 | CSAQGRDEQYF | TGCAGTGCCCAAGGCAGGGACGAGCAGTACTTC
NA | TRBJ1-4 | NA | TRBV7-9 | CASSQHQQSLGEKLFF | TGTGCCAGCAGCCAACATCAGCAGAGTTTGGGTGAAAAACTGTTTTTT
TRBD2 | TRBJ2-1 | NA | TRBV5-4 | CASSPGTSGSGYEQFF | TGTGCCAGCAGTCCCGGGACTAGCGGGAGCGGCTATGAGCAGTTCTTC
NA | TRBJ2-1 | NA | TRBV10-3 | CAVRRGNEQFF | TGTGCCGTTAGACGTGGGAATGAGCAGTTCTTC
TRBD1 | TRBJ1-4 | NA | TRBV5-1 | CASSVDRGPSTNEKLFF | TGCGCCAGCAGCGTGGACAGGGGGCCGTCAACTAATGAAAAACTGTTTTTT
TRBD2 | TRBJ2-7 | NA | TRBV5-6 | CASCPMILAGANEQYF | TGTGCCAGCTGCCCGATGATCTTAGCGGGAGCGAACGAGCAGTACTTC
TRBD2 | TRBJ2-7 | NA | TRBV28 | CASSIAGPTYEQYF | TGTGCCAGCAGCATAGCGGGACCAACTTACGAGCAGTACTTC
NA | TRBJ1-1 | NA | TRBV7-2 | CASSPPYGNTEAFF | TGTGCCAGCAGCCCTCCATACGGGAACACTGAAGCTTTCTTT
TRBD1 | TRBJ2-7 | NA | TRBV5-1 | CASSLAQGDLYEQYF | TGCGCCAGCAGCTTGGCACAGGGGGACCTCTACGAGCAGTACTTC
TRBD1 | TRBJ1-5 | NA | TRBV19 | CASRLGQGGQPQHF | TGTGCCAGTAGGTTGGGACAGGGGGGTCAGCCCCAGCATTTT
NA | TRBJ2-7 | NA | TRBV1 | CTSSRNRVPGSYEQYF | TGCACCAGCAGCCGCAATCGAGTGCCAGGGTCCTACGAGCAGTACTTC
NA | TRBJ2-1 | NA | TRBV2 | CASSNRASSYNEQFF | TGTGCCAGCAGTAACAGGGCTAGCTCCTACAATGAGCAGTTCTTC
TRBD1 | TRBJ2-2 | NA | TRBV28 | CASSGLRRGRGHRELFF | TGTGCCAGCAGTGGACTGCGAAGAGGCAGGGGGCACCGGGAGCTGTTTTTT
NA | TRBJ2-7 | NA | TRBV4-1 | CASSQEERRSSYEQYF | TGCGCCAGCAGCCAAGAGGAGCGGAGAAGCTCCTACGAGCAGTACTTC
NA | TRBJ2-7 | once | TRBV6-1 | CASSYILGLGEQYF | TGTGCCAGCAGTTATATACTGGGCCTAGGGGAGCAGTACTTC
TRBD2 | TRBJ2-5 | NA | TRBV11-2 | CASSPRPLIAGEETQYF | TGTGCCAGCAGCCCGCGGCCCTTGATAGCGGGTGAGGAGACCCAGTACTTC
NA | TRBJ2-1 | NA | TRBV4-3 | CASSQEPPSSYNEQFF | TGCGCCAGCAGCCAAGAGCCACCCAGCTCCTACAATGAGCAGTTCTTC
TRBD2 | TRBJ2-1 | NA | TRBV4-1 | CASSQDPSGVYEQFF | TGCGCCAGCAGCCAAGACCCTAGCGGGGTATATGAGCAGTTCTTC
TRBD1 | TRBJ2-3 | once | TRBV7-9 | CASRLGQGESDTQYF | TGTGCCAGCAGGCTGGGACAGGGTGAGTCAGATACGCAGTATTTT
TRBD2 | TRBJ2-3 | NA | TRBV7-9 | CASTAGGTDTQYF | TGTGCCAGCACAGCGGGGGGCACAGATACGCAGTATTTT
TRBD2 | TRBJ2-2 | NA | TRBV9 | CASRRGRSAGTGELFF | TGTGCCAGCAGGCGGGGGAGAAGTGCTGGCACCGGGGAGCTGTTTTTT
NA | TRBJ2-5 | NA | TRBV29-1 | CSVGQGKETQYF | TGCAGCGTTGGGCAGGGAAAAGAGACCCAGTACTTC
TRBD2 | TRBJ2-4 | NA | TRBV19 | CASSVTLAGAKNIQYF | TGTGCCAGTAGTGTAACCCTAGCGGGAGCCAAAAACATTCAGTACTTC
NA | TRBJ2-7 | NA | TRBV28 | CASSLDSEQYF | TGTGCCAGCAGTTTAGACTCCGAGCAGTACTTC
NA | TRBJ2-4 | NA | TRBV29-1 | CSVDLAKNIQYF | TGCAGCGTTGATCTTGCCAAAAACATTCAGTACTTC
NA | TRBJ2-6 | NA | TRBV30 | CAWVSAGFGANVLTF | TGTGCCTGGGTATCCGCGGGCTTTGGGGCCAACGTCCTGACTTTC
TRBD2 | TRBJ2-1 | NA | TRBV18 | CASSPSSGAEQFF | TGTGCCAGCTCACCAAGTAGCGGGGCCGAGCAGTTCTTC
NA | TRBJ1-1 | NA | TRBV7-9 | CASGANTEAFF | TGTGCCAGCGGGGCGAACACTGAAGCTTTCTTT
TRBD1 | TRBJ1-3 | NA | TRBV29-1 | CSVGQSSGNTIYF | TGCAGCGTGGGACAGAGCTCTGGAAACACCATATATTTT
NA | TRBJ2-7 | NA | TRBV5-1 | CASSMSSYEQYF | TGCGCCAGCAGCATGAGCTCCTACGAGCAGTACTTC
TRBD1 | TRBJ2-7 | NA | TRBV7-2 | CASSPRGLSGRQYF | TGTGCCAGCAGCCCAAGGGGGCTTTCGGGCCGGCAGTACTTC
NA | TRBJ1-5 | NA | TRBV28 | CASRKNRVDGEPQHF | TGTGCCAGCAGGAAGAACAGGGTCGACGGCGAGCCCCAGCATTTT
NA | TRBJ1-3 | once | TRBV7-2 | CASSPPLKGNTIYF | TGTGCCAGCAGCCCCCCCCTCAAGGGGAACACCATATATTTT
NA | TRBJ2-7 | NA | TRBV6-5 | CASSYSGRLTYEQYF | TGTGCCAGCAGTTACTCGGGACGCTTAACTTACGAGCAGTACTTC
NA | TRBJ2-7 | NA | TRBV21-1 | CASSPLQLRDEQYF | TGTGCCAGCAGTCCTTTACAACTAAGGGACGAGCAGTACTTC
NA | TRBJ1-1 | NA | TRBV18 | CASSALQGLAFF | TGTGCCAGCTCAGCCCTACAGGGTTTAGCTTTCTTT
NA | TRBJ2-5 | NA | TRBV19 | CASSIEGGRGETQYF | TGTGCCAGTAGTATCGAAGGCGGAAGAGGAGAGACCCAGTACTTC
TRBD1 | TRBJ2-7 | NA | TRBV2 | CASGTGLTYEQYF | TGTGCCAGCGGGACAGGCCTTACCTACGAGCAGTACTTC
NA | TRBJ2-1 | NA | TRBV2 | CASSSTINEQFF | TGTGCCAGCAGCTCCACAATCAATGAGCAGTTCTTC
TRBD1 | TRBJ1-2 | NA | TRBV19 | CASSMLAGGANYGYTF | TGTGCCAGTAGTATGCTGGCAGGGGGCGCTAACTATGGCTACACCTTC
NA | TRBJ2-1 | NA | TRBV18 | CASSPNDEQFF | TGTGCCAGCTCACCAAACGATGAGCAGTTCTTC
NA | TRBJ2-3 | NA | TRBV10-3 | CAIRLRSTDTQYF | TGTGCCATAAGGCTTAGGAGCACAGATACGCAGTATTTT
TRBD2 | TRBJ2-1 | NA | TRBV7-2 | CASSLAGTSGSIAQFF | TGTGCCAGCAGTCTTGCCGGGACTAGCGGGAGTATTGCACAGTTCTTC
TRBD1 | TRBJ2-1 | NA | TRBV11-3 | CASSPGQGTYNEQFF | TGTGCCAGCAGCCCCGGACAGGGGACCTACAATGAGCAGTTCTTC
NA | TRBJ2-5 | NA | TRBV11-2 | CASSFRSHGTQETQYF | TGTGCCAGCAGCTTCCGTTCGCACGGAACTCAAGAGACCCAGTACTTC
NA | TRBJ2-3 | NA | TRBV7-8 | CASSQGQGTDTQYF | TGTGCCAGCAGCCAAGGGCAGGGTACAGATACGCAGTATTTT
NA | TRBJ1-5 | NA | TRBV5-8 | CASSPRGDYSNQPQHF | TGTGCCAGCAGCCCCAGGGGCGACTATAGCAATCAGCCCCAGCATTTT
TRBD2 | TRBJ2-1 | NA | TRBV9 | CASSVGASGTYNEQFF | TGTGCCAGCAGCGTAGGGGCTAGCGGGACCTACAATGAGCAGTTCTTC
NA | TRBJ2-1 | NA | TRBV28 | CASSLSGVNEQFF | TGTGCCAGCAGTTTATCGGGAGTCAATGAGCAGTTCTTC
NA | TRBJ2-7 | NA | TRBV19 | CASRKSTSYEQYF | TGTGCCAGTAGGAAGTCCACCTCCTACGAGCAGTACTTC
NA | TRBJ2-1 | NA | TRBV18 | CASSPPPAGQSIYNEQFF | TGTGCCAGCTCACCACCCCCAGCGGGACAGAGCATCTACAATGAGCAGTTCTTC
NA | TRBJ2-3 | NA | TRBV11-2 | CASSLGKNTQYF | TGTGCCAGCAGCTTAGGGAAGAATACGCAGTATTTT
TRBD2 | TRBJ2-2 | NA | TRBV5-1 | CASSLGQGPSGRSGELFF | TGCGCCAGCAGCTTGGGACAGGGCCCGAGCGGGAGGTCCGGGGAGCTGTTTTTT
TRBD1 | TRBJ2-1 | NA | TRBV7-3 | CASSLGQGSYNEQFF | TGTGCCAGCAGCCTTGGACAGGGTTCCTACAATGAGCAGTTCTTC